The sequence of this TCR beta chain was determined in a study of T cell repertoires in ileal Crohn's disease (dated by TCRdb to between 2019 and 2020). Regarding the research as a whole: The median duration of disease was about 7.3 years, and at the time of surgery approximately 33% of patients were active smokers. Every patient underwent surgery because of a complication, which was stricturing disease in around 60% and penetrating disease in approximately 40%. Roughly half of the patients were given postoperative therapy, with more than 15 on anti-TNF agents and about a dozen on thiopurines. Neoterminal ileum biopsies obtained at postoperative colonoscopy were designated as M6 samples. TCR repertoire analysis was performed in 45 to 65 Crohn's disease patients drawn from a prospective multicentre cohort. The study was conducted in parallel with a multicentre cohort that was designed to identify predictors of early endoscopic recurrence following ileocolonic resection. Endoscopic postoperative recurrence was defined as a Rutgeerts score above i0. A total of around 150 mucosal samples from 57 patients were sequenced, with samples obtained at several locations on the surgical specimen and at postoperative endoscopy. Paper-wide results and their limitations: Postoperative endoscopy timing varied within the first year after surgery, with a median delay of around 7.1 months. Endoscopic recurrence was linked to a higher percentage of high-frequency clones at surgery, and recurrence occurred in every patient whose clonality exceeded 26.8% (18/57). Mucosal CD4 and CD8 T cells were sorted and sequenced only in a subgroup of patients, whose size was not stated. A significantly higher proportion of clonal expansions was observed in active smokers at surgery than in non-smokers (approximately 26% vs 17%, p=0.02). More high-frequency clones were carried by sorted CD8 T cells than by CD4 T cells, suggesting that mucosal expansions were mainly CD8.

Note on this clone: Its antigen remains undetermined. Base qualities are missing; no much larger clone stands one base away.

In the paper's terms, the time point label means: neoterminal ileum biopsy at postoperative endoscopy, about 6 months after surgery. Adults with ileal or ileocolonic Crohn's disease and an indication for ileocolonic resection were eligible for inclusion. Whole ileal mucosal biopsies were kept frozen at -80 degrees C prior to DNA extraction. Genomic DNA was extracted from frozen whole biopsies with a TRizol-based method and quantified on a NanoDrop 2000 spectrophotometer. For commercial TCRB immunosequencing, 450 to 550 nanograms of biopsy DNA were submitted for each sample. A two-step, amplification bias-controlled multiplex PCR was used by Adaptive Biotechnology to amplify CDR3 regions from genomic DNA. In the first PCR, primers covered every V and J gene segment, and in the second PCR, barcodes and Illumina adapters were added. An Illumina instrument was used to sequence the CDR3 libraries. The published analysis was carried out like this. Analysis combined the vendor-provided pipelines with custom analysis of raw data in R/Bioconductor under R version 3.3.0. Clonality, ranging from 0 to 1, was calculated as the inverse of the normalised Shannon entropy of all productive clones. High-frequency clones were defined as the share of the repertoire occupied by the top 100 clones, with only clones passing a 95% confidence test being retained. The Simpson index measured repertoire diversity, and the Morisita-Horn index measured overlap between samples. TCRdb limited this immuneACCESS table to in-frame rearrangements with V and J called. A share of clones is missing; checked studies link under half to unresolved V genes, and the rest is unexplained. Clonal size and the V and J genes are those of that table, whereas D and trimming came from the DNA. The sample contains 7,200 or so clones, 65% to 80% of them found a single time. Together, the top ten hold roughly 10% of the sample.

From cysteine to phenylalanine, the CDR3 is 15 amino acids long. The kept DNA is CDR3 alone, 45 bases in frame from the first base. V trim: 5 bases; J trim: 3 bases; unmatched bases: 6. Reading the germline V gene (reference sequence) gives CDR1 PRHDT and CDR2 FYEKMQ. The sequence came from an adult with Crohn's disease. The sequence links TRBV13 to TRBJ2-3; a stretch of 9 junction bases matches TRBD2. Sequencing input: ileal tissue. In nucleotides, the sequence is TGTGCCAGCAGCCCCGTAGCGGGAGAGACAGATACGCAGTATTTT. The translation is CASSPVAGETDTQYF.